The 26 T cell receptor beta chains below were found in one sample sequenced in a study of Graves' ophthalmopathy and Graves' hyperthyroidism. Amplifying from RNA transcripts, the study obtained TCR beta CDR3 regions. Amplification began with first-round RT-PCR using HTBI primers, then second-round multiplex PCR was performed. TCRdb re-derived calls from the multiplex PCR reads in MiXCR, one entry per CDR3 protein. The sample includes hundreds of thousands of distinct CDR3 sequences, over 20% of them seen just once. Sequencing was carried out using peripheral blood. These receptors were collected from a young woman with stable Graves' hyperthyroidism. Some clones in this sample may be carry-over from other donors' samples.

The chain uses TRBV12-3 or TRBV12-4 and TRBJ2-5; TRBD2 aligns across 14 bases. This CDR3 is 16 amino acids long. The V and J ends lost 7 bases and 0 bases, in that order; junction bases with no gene match: 4. The chain's CDR3 is CASTGTSGSHQETQYF. CDR3 coding DNA: TGTGCCAGCACTGGGACTAGCGGGAGTCACCAAGAGACCCAGTACTTC.

This clonotype was detected ten times or more. J is TRBJ2-4 and V is TRBV6-2 or TRBV6-3, with D possibly TRBD2 on 7 matching bases. The CDR3 contains 16 residues. Germline CDR1 and CDR2: MNHEY and SVGEGT. Trimming left V 6 bases short and J 0 bases short, with 15 bases between. CDR3 bases: TGTGCCAGCAGGGCTGCGGGGGCCCTAGCCAAAAACATTCAGTACTTC. Its protein is CASRAAGALAKNIQYF.

The table lists this clonotype with many counts. The V call is TRBV27, the J call TRBJ2-6, with a possible D match to TRBD1 (6 bases). CDR1 is MNHEY, CDR2 SMNVEV, per germline (reference sequence). The length of the CDR3 is 17 residues. Trimming removed 5 bases at V and 0 bases at J, with 14 bases between. CDR3 sequence reads: CASSIKTGDSGANVLTF. The CDR3 region has the DNA TGTGCCAGCAGTATAAAGACAGGAGACTCTGGGGCCAACGTCCTGACTTTC. The full variable domain, in which reference TRBV27 and TRBJ2-6 provide the parts outside the CDR3, is EAQVTQNPRYLITVTGKKLTVTCSQNMNHEYMSWYRQDPGLGLRQIYYSMNVEVTDKGDVPEGYKVSRKEKRNFPLILESPSPNQTSLYFCASSIKTGDSGANVLTFGAGSRLTVL.

This clonotype was counted a few times. The chain combines TRBV5-1 with TRBJ2-5; the D call may be TRBD1 or TRBD2 (8 bases each). Per germline, CDR1 SGHRS and CDR2 YFSETQ. Trimming shortened V by 4 bases and J by 4 bases, and 17 bases separated the two germline ends. This CDR3 region has 15 residues. As DNA, the CDR3 is TGCGCCAGCAGCAAAACTAGCGGACAGGGAGAGACCCAGTACTTC. Translating gives CASSKTSGQGETQYF. The full variable domain, rest sourced from reference TRBV5-1 and TRBJ2-5, is KAGVTQTPRYLIKTRGQQVTLSCSPISGHRSVSWYQQTPGQGLQFLFEYFSETQRNKGNFPGRFSGRQFSNSRSEMNVSTLELGDSALYLCASSKTSGQGETQYFGPGTRLLVL.

This clonotype has only a few counts. The chain links TRBV20-1 to TRBJ2-7; 9 bases match TRBD1. The germline CDR1 and CDR2 sequences are DFQATT and SNEGSKA (reference sequence). J gave up 3 bases and V 6 bases, and 9 bases lay outside the gene matches. The CDR3 covers 14 residues. The CDR3 protein is CSASRDRAFYEQYF. Written as DNA, the CDR3 is TGCAGTGCCAGCCGGGACAGGGCATTCTACGAGCAGTACTTC.

This clonotype has ten or more counts. This sequence joins TRBV7-6 and TRBJ1-2, with no clear D. V lost 0 bases to trimming and J lost 5 bases, with 10 bases between them. Germline V gene sequence: CDR1 SGHVS, CDR2 FNYEAQ. The CDR3 loop spans 14 amino acids. The CDR3 DNA sequence: TGTGCCAGCAGCTTAGCAGGGAGTGGGTATGGCTACACCTTC. It yields the protein CASSLAGSGYGYTF.

This clonotype was seen repeatedly, ten times or more. The rearrangement uses TRBV20-1 and TRBJ2-4, with D perhaps being TRBD1 or TRBD2 (5 bases each). CDR3 length: 15 residues. The ends were cut back, 0 bases at V and 6 bases at J, with 15 bases in the middle. Germline V gene sequence: CDR1 DFQATT, CDR2 SNEGSKA (reference sequence). The CDR3 loop is CSARDQGESPNIQYF. The CDR3, as DNA: TGCAGTGCTAGAGATCAGGGAGAATCCCCAAACATTCAGTACTTC.

This clonotype was picked up many times. The gene calls are TRBV6-1 and TRBJ2-7; TRBD1 matches 8 bases. Germline V gives CDR1 MNHNS, CDR2 SASEGT. The CDR3 covers 14 residues. The J segment lost 2 bases and the V segment lost 5 bases, leaving 5 bases of the junction unmatched. The CDR3 here is CASSKWTGTYEQYF. In DNA, the CDR3 is TGTGCCAGCAGTAAATGGACAGGGACCTACGAGCAGTACTTC.

This clonotype was counted between two and nine times. The chain is built from TRBV30 and TRBJ2-2, with 14 bases matching TRBD2. Germline CDR1 and CDR2: GTSNPN and SVGIG (reference sequence). The CDR3 totals 17 residues. The junction had 4 bases not matched to a gene; V was cut back by 1 base and J by 3 bases. The CDR3 nucleotides are TGTGCCTGGAGTGGGACGACTAGCGGGAGGGACACCGGGGAGCTGTTTTTT. It specifies CAWSGTTSGRDTGELFF.

The table lists this clonotype with a few counts. The genes are TRBV20-1 and TRBJ2-7; D is ambiguous. The germline V and J ends were trimmed by 6 bases and 3 bases, with 12 bases remaining between them. The CDR3 extends over 12 amino acids. The germline V gene has CDR1 DFQATT and CDR2 SNEGSKA (reference sequence). CDR3 region: CSAHIVSYEQYF. The CDR3 region has the DNA TGCAGTGCCCACATAGTGAGCTACGAGCAGTACTTC.

The V gene is TRBV19, the J gene TRBJ2-5; TRBD2 matches 11 bases. CDR1 and CDR2 from the germline V gene are LNHDA and SQIVND (reference sequence). J was trimmed by 5 bases and V by 5 bases; bases with no gene match: 10. This CDR3 has 16 residues. The CDR3 DNA follows: TGTGCCAGTAGTTCCCAGACTAGCGGGGTGAGGGAGACCCAGTACTTC. The encoded protein is CASSSQTSGVRETQYF.

This clonotype was counted a few times. J is TRBJ1-1 and V is TRBV25-1, with D possibly being TRBD1 (6 bases). This CDR3 spans 15 amino acids. CDR1 is MGHDK and CDR2 is SYGVNS in the germline V gene. V shed 4 bases and J shed 2 bases, with 14 bases lying between them. Here the CDR3 DNA reads TGTGCCAGCAGTGCATGGGACATCGGAAACACTGAAGCTTTCTTT. Protein sequence: CASSAWDIGNTEAFF.

This clonotype was counted ten times or more. This chain joins TRBV13 and TRBJ2-7, with D tentatively TRBD1 or TRBD2 (5 bases each). V lost 0 bases to trimming and J lost 0 bases, with 12 bases between them. CDR3 length: 16 amino acids. Looked up from germline, CDR1 is PRHDT and CDR2 is FYEKMQ (reference sequence). CDR3 protein: CASSLGGPPHSYEQYF. In DNA, the CDR3 is TGTGCCAGCAGCTTAGGGGGACCTCCTCACTCCTACGAGCAGTACTTC.

This clonotype was counted many times. This chain uses TRBV14 with TRBJ1-1; D not certain. Trimming took 6 bases from V and 5 from J, leaving 13 bases between them. The germline gives CDR1 SGHDN, CDR2 FVKESK. The CDR3 covers 13 residues. In DNA, the CDR3 is TGTGCCAGCAGTCGACAACCCTGGACTGAAGCTTTCTTT. This gives the protein CASSRQPWTEAFF.

This chain joins TRBV6-1 and TRBJ2-7, with TRBD1 matching over 8 bases. This CDR3 is built from 14 residues. Germline V lookup: CDR1 MNHNS, CDR2 SASEGT. The V gene end was trimmed by 10 bases and the J gene end by 6 bases; junction bases not matched to a gene: 14. Here the CDR3 DNA reads TGTGCCACGTTCCCGGACAGGGCTATTTTCGAGCAGTACTTC. It translates to CATFPDRAIFEQYF.

The J gene is TRBJ1-2, the V gene TRBV6-5, with D uncertain. Deletions cut 0 bases from V and 1 base from J, with 9 bases between. CDR1 is MNHEY, CDR2 SVGAGI, per germline. CDR3 length: 15 amino acids. CDR3 residues: CASSYSLGYNYGYTF. Written as DNA, the CDR3 is TGTGCCAGCAGTTACTCGCTCGGATATAACTATGGCTACACCTTC.

This clonotype showed up many times. The J gene is TRBJ2-5, the V gene TRBV12-3 or TRBV12-4; TRBD1 or TRBD2 may be the D gene (6 bases each). The CDR3 is 14 residues long. Trimming cost V 7 bases and J 0 bases, with 12 bases left between them. CDR3 residues: CASNEEGDQETQYF. The CDR3 region has the DNA TGTGCCAGCAACGAGGAGGGGGACCAAGAGACCCAGTACTTC.

This clonotype was recorded at least ten times. The CDR3 nucleotides read TGTGCCACCAGCAGGGAAACAGGGGGAAATTCACCCCTCCACTTT. This gives the protein CATSRETGGNSPLHF. The chain couples TRBV15 to TRBJ1-6; 8 nucleotides line up with TRBD1. The CDR3 length is 15 residues. V was clipped by 3 bases and J by 7 bases; unmatched bases: 5. Germline values: CDR1 LNHNV, CDR2 YYDKDF (reference sequence).

The sample holds many counts of this clonotype. The J gene is TRBJ1-5, the V gene TRBV2, with D unclear. Germline CDR1 is SNHLY and CDR2 is FYNNEI. The CDR3 has 13 residues. Trimming took off 7 bases at V and 5 bases at J, with 12 bases between the two ends. The CDR3 loop is CASTVRADQPQHF. In DNA form, the CDR3 reads TGTGCCAGCACTGTCCGGGCAGATCAGCCCCAGCATTTT.

In its sample, this clonotype was seen many times. This chain links TRBV28 with TRBJ1-2; D gene ambiguous. Trimming removed 6 bases from V and 3 bases from J, with 8 bases in between. The CDR3 has 12 residues. Germline CDR1 reads MDHEN; CDR2 reads SYDVKM. CDR3 loop: CASRSSDYGYTF. The CDR3 region has the DNA TGTGCCAGCAGATCGTCCGACTATGGCTACACCTTC.

The sample holds a few counts of this clonotype. The chain has TRBV5-1 and TRBJ2-7; 8 bases map to TRBD1. The V segment lost 0 bases and the J segment 5 bases; nucleotides outside the gene matches: 7. CDR3 length equals 15 residues. CDR1 SGHRS and CDR2 YFSETQ come from the germline V gene. The CDR3 coding sequence is TGCGCCAGCAGCTTGGTTCCCCAGGGGGCCAACGAGCAGTACTTC. It encodes CASSLVPQGANEQYF.

This clonotype was detected ten times or more. This rearrangement joins TRBV7-2 to TRBJ1-5, with D perhaps matching TRBD1 (6 bases). Trimming left V 5 bases short and J 6 bases short, with 11 bases between. In germline, CDR1 is SGHTA, CDR2 FQGNSA. CDR3 length: 13 residues. The CDR3 coding sequence is TGTGCCAGCAGCACCAGGGGTGGTCAGCCCCAGCATTTT. Translated, it gives CASSTRGGQPQHF.

V gene TRBV15 combines with J gene TRBJ1-5; D remains unclear. The CDR3 sequence is 15 residues long. The ends were cut back, 0 bases at V and 8 bases at J, with 14 bases in the middle. The germline V gene has CDR1 LNHNV and CDR2 YYDKDF (reference sequence). This CDR3 is CATSREWQSYEPQHF. The CDR3 nucleotides read TGTGCCACCAGCAGAGAATGGCAGAGCTATGAGCCCCAGCATTTT.

There are many counts of this clonotype. The chain recombines TRBV20-1 with TRBJ2-7, with TRBD1 matching 12 bases. The ends lost 6 bases at V and 7 bases at J; junction bases unmatched: 16. CDR3 size: 16 residues. Germline lookup yields CDR1 DFQATT and CDR2 SNEGSKA (reference sequence). CDR3 DNA: TGCAGTGCCCCGAACAAGCCGGGACAGGGGGCGTTTGAGCAGTACTTC. This gives the protein CSAPNKPGQGAFEQYF.

This clonotype was recorded at least ten times. The rearrangement joins TRBV15 to TRBJ2-5; D is unclear. Per the germline V gene, CDR1 is LNHNV and CDR2 is YYDKDF (reference sequence). V shed 1 base and J shed 5 bases, with 8 bases lying between them. The CDR3 loop spans 13 amino acids. CDR3 nucleotides: TGTGCCACCAGCAGAGGGACGCGGGAGACCCAGTACTTC. Encoded protein: CATSRGTRETQYF.

The count of this clonotype is one. The rearrangement joins TRBV30 to TRBJ1-5; 8 nucleotides agree with TRBD1. V shed 5 bases and J 6 bases; nucleotides not matched to a gene: 6. The germline V gene has CDR1 GTSNPN and CDR2 SVGIG (reference sequence). CDR3 length: 13 residues. This CDR3 is CAWGQGLGQPQHF. The CDR3 region has the DNA TGTGCCTGGGGACAGGGTTTAGGTCAGCCCCAGCATTTT.